This T cell receptor (beta chain) was recovered during a study of cytomegalovirus exposure and HLA in healthy donors. PCR was performed using 60 Vbeta and 13 Jbeta primers. The assay was immunoSEQ multiplex PCR, and TCRdb's table has in-frame clones only and misses some. The sample lists approximately 110,000 clones, roughly four fifths occurring once. The CDR3 runs to 15 residues. V was cut by 0 bases and J by 5 bases, with 14 bases left in between. CDR1 LGHNA and CDR2 YSLEER come from the germline V gene. Specimen: PBMCs. The origin of this receptor is a man in his forties or fifties in good health and CMV-seronegative. The rearrangement joins TRBV4-3 to TRBJ2-7, with a tentative D call TRBD2 (5 bases). The chain's CDR3 is CASSQDRTGYDEQYF. The CDR3 nucleotides are TGCGCCAGCAGCCAAGACCGAACGGGGTATGACGAGCAGTACTTC.